Listed below are T cell receptor beta chains from one sample, sequenced in a study of type 1 regulatory T cells. A single record per CDR3 protein comes from TCRdb applying MiXCR to the reads. The data contain roughly 65,000 distinct CDR3 sequences, about 50% of them singletons. Their cognate antigens are unknown. The sequenced sample consisted of cultured non-Tr1 T cells, either the whole culture or a sorted T cell fraction (not recorded which). These receptors originate from a human donor in good health. Each CDR3 is given with its conserved first and last residue. A D gene is named only where the DNA matches it firmly. The size entry is marked missing in some rows and otherwise reads once, few, many or a size class.

>-|-|TRBJ1-1|15|TRBV7-2
CASSRKSGANTEAFF
TGTGCCAGCAGCAGGAAGTCTGGGGCGAACACTGAAGCTTTCTTT
>few|-|TRBJ1-2|14|TRBV11-3
CASSSPRTPLGYTF
TGTGCCAGCAGCTCTCCGAGGACTCCCCTTGGCTACACCTTC
>few|-|TRBJ1-6|16|TRBV19
CASSIAGGAIGSPLHF
TGTGCCAGTAGTATAGCTGGGGGCGCGATCGGATCACCCCTCCACTTT
>-|TRBD2|TRBJ2-7|17|TRBV5-1
CASRGPSKRELSYEQYF
TGCGCCAGCAGGGGTCCCAGTAAGCGGGAGCTCTCCTACGAGCAGTACTTC
>few|TRBD1|TRBJ1-5|17|TRBV18
CASSSGQGLGGNQPQHF
TGTGCCAGCTCTTCTGGACAGGGTCTAGGGGGCAATCAGCCCCAGCATTTT
>-|TRBD2|TRBJ2-1|18|TRBV10-3
CAIRPWTSGGHGQNEQFF
TGTGCCATCAGGCCTTGGACTAGCGGGGGCCATGGACAAAATGAGCAGTTCTTC
>-|TRBD2|TRBJ2-1|14|TRBV7-3
CASSSTGGAAEQFF
TGTGCCAGCAGCTCTACGGGAGGGGCCGCTGAGCAGTTCTTC
>few|TRBD1|TRBJ2-2|16|TRBV5-1
CASSSGQGRDTGELFF
TGCGCCAGCAGCTCGGGACAGGGGAGGGACACCGGGGAGCTGTTTTTT
>few|-|TRBJ2-1|15|TRBV5-4
CASSWDSGTYNEQFF
TGTGCCAGCAGCTGGGATTCAGGGACCTACAATGAGCAGTTCTTC
>-|-|TRBJ2-1|14|TRBV7-8
CASSSYTGYHEQFF
TGTGCCAGCAGCTCGTATACAGGGTACCATGAGCAGTTCTTC
>-|TRBD1|TRBJ1-3|15|TRBV30
CAWDRGRNAGNTIYF
TGTGCCTGGGACAGGGGGCGAAACGCTGGAAACACCATATATTTT
>few|TRBD2|TRBJ2-2|16|TRBV6-2/TRBV6-3
CASSARTSGEYGELFF
TGTGCCAGCAGTGCCCGGACTAGCGGGGAGTACGGGGAGCTGTTTTTT
>few|-|TRBJ1-1|14|TRBV6-5
CASNSRAWLTEAFF
TGTGCCAGCAATAGCAGGGCTTGGCTCACTGAAGCTTTCTTT
>-|-|TRBJ2-1|15|TRBV7-2
CASSPPGGTYNEQFF
TGTGCCAGCAGCCCCCCAGGGGGGACCTACAATGAGCAGTTCTTC
>medium-sized|-|TRBJ2-1|14|TRBV12-3/TRBV12-4
CASSSTGIGNEQFF
TGTGCCAGCAGTTCGACAGGTATCGGGAATGAGCAGTTCTTC
>-|TRBD1|TRBJ1-2|15|TRBV4-1
CASSQVPGQFYGYTF
TGCGCCAGCAGCCAAGTGCCGGGACAGTTCTATGGCTACACCTTC
>-|-|TRBJ1-2|14|TRBV15
CATSENRVGYGYTF
TGTGCCACCAGCGAGAACAGGGTGGGCTATGGCTACACCTTC
>medium-sized|TRBD1|TRBJ1-2|14|TRBV12-3/TRBV12-4
CATRGTGAYYGYTF
TGTGCCACCAGGGGGACAGGGGCGTACTATGGCTACACCTTC
>-|-|TRBJ2-2|13|TRBV9
CASSTPAAGELFF
TGTGCCAGCAGCACCCCAGCGGCCGGGGAGCTGTTTTTT
>-|-|TRBJ2-3|15|TRBV19
CASSMKGVGGTLEYF
TGTGCCAGTAGTATGAAGGGGGTCGGGGGGACTCTGGAGTATTTT
>few|TRBD1|TRBJ1-4|15|TRBV4-3
CASSQEGTGSEKLFF
TGCGCCAGCAGCCAAGAGGGGACAGGGTCTGAAAAACTGTTTTTT
>few|-|TRBJ2-3|16|TRBV7-2
CASSLASMGGTDTQYF
TGTGCCAGCAGCCTGGCCTCGATGGGGGGCACAGATACGCAGTATTTT
>-|-|TRBJ1-1|16|TRBV5-1
CASSSGQRIMNTEAFF
TGCGCCAGCAGCTCCGGACAGCGAATCATGAACACTGAAGCTTTCTTT
>-|-|TRBJ1-5|15|TRBV5-1
CASSLEGGGNQPQHF
TGCGCCAGCAGCTTGGAAGGGGGGGGCAATCAGCCCCAGCATTTT
>-|-|TRBJ2-3|11|TRBV20-1
CSAYSTDTQYF
TGCAGTGCCTACAGCACAGATACGCAGTATTTT
>-|TRBD2|TRBJ2-3|15|TRBV5-1
CASSRAGGSTDTQYF
TGCGCCAGCAGTCGAGCGGGGGGGAGCACAGATACGCAGTATTTT
>-|-|TRBJ2-5|18|TRBV5-1
CASSLGASGHPPMETQYF
TGCGCCAGCAGCTTGGGGGCTTCGGGGCACCCTCCCATGGAGACCCAGTACTTC
>-|TRBD1|TRBJ1-1|14|TRBV7-2
CASSFHQGATEAFF
TGTGCCAGCAGCTTTCACCAGGGGGCCACTGAAGCTTTCTTT
>-|TRBD2|TRBJ2-1|14|TRBV5-1
CASSRGLAVGEQFF
TGCGCCAGCAGCCGGGGACTAGCGGTGGGTGAGCAGTTCTTC
>once|-|TRBJ2-5|12|TRBV5-1
CASSFDQETQYF
TGCGCCAGCAGCTTCGACCAAGAGACCCAGTACTTC
>-|TRBD1|TRBJ1-1|14|TRBV12-3/TRBV12-4
CASIEGARITEAFF
TGTGCCAGCATCGAGGGGGCGCGTATCACTGAAGCTTTCTTT
>few|-|TRBJ1-6|15|TRBV2
CASSERGQQNSPLHF
TGTGCCAGCAGTGAAAGAGGGCAGCAAAATTCACCCCTCCACTTT
>few|TRBD1|TRBJ2-5|13|TRBV12-3/TRBV12-4
CASSPDRPKTQYF
TGTGCCAGCAGTCCGGACAGGCCGAAGACCCAGTACTTC
>-|-|TRBJ1-1|14|TRBV5-1
CASSLAQGGTEAFF
TGCGCCAGCAGCTTGGCCCAGGGAGGCACTGAAGCTTTCTTT
>-|-|TRBJ1-2|12|TRBV27
CASKGPRGGYTF
TGTGCCAGCAAGGGGCCACGTGGTGGCTACACCTTC
>medium-sized|TRBD2|TRBJ2-3|14|TRBV7-2
CASSRDYGTDTQYF
TGTGCCAGCAGCCGGGACTACGGCACAGATACGCAGTATTTT
>-|TRBD1|TRBJ2-7|15|TRBV6-6
CASSLSGTGVGEQYF
TGTGCCAGCAGCCTCTCCGGGACAGGGGTTGGAGAGCAGTACTTC
>-|TRBD2|TRBJ2-1|17|TRBV5-6
CASSLVPSGGKYNEQFF
TGTGCCAGCAGCTTGGTTCCTAGCGGGGGAAAATACAATGAGCAGTTCTTC
>many|-|TRBJ2-2|15|TRBV7-7
CASSRDILNTGELFF
TGTGCTAGCAGCCGAGACATACTGAACACCGGGGAGCTGTTTTTT
>once|TRBD1|TRBJ1-4|14|TRBV6-1
CASSLDRVNEKLFF
TGTGCCAGCAGTCTGGACAGGGTGAATGAAAAACTGTTTTTT
>few|-|TRBJ1-6|16|TRBV5-4
CASSSGLMLLNSPLHF
TGTGCCAGCAGTTCGGGACTGATGCTGCTTAATTCACCCCTCCACTTT
>-|-|TRBJ1-1|15|TRBV6-5
CASSRGAGLNTEAFF
TGTGCCAGCAGTAGGGGAGCAGGACTGAACACTGAAGCTTTCTTT
>few|TRBD1|TRBJ2-7|15|TRBV20-1
CSARRWDSYPYEQYF
TGCAGTGCTAGGAGGTGGGACAGCTATCCCTACGAGCAGTACTTC
>-|TRBD1|TRBJ1-6|16|TRBV10-3
CAISGGQLGYNSPLHF
TGTGCCATCAGTGGGGGACAGCTTGGGTATAATTCACCCCTCCACTTT
>-|-|TRBJ1-1|14|TRBV28
CASSAVTQNTEAFF
TGTGCCAGCAGTGCCGTCACCCAGAACACTGAAGCTTTCTTT
>few|-|TRBJ2-1|14|TRBV7-2
CASSPRVHPGGQFF
TGTGCCAGCAGCCCCCGTGTCCATCCTGGTGGGCAGTTCTTC
>-|-|TRBJ1-1|13|TRBV12-3/TRBV12-4
CASTLGTGTEAFF
TGTGCCAGCACTTTAGGGACTGGCACTGAAGCTTTCTTT
>-|-|TRBJ2-3|15|TRBV4-3
CASSQEWDTGDTQYF
TGCGCCAGCAGCCAAGAATGGGACACCGGAGATACGCAGTATTTT
>once|-|TRBJ2-3|15|TRBV7-8
CASSLRGVSTGTQYF
TGTGCCAGCTCGCTTAGAGGCGTTAGCACAGGTACGCAGTATTTT
>-|TRBD2|TRBJ2-3|16|TRBV7-2
CASSLLRGVYTDTQYF
TGTGCCAGCAGCTTACTCCGGGGGGTCTACACAGATACGCAGTATTTT
>few|-|TRBJ2-1|17|TRBV29-1
CSVDRGAVVTGNDEQFF
TGCAGCGTTGACAGGGGGGCAGTAGTCACAGGGAATGACGAGCAGTTCTTC
>-|TRBD2|TRBJ2-3|14|TRBV7-3
CASSPGGQVDTQYF
TGTGCCAGCAGCCCGGGAGGTCAGGTGGATACGCAGTATTTT
>-|TRBD2|TRBJ2-3|18|TRBV4-2
CASSPRSLAGGRTDTQYF
TGTGCCAGCAGCCCCCGCTCACTAGCGGGGGGGCGCACAGATACGCAGTATTTT
>-|TRBD1|TRBJ1-1|13|TRBV29-1
CSVGDRGLTEAFF
TGCAGCGTCGGGGACAGGGGGCTGACTGAAGCTTTCTTT
>-|-|TRBJ2-5|15|TRBV5-1
CASSEQLGAVETQYF
TGCGCCAGCAGCGAACAGTTGGGGGCGGTGGAGACCCAGTACTTC
>-|TRBD2|TRBJ2-1|16|TRBV27
CASSLSGRGIYNEQFF
TGTGCCAGCAGTTTGTCCGGGCGGGGGATCTACAATGAGCAGTTCTTC
>-|-|TRBJ2-3|14|TRBV19
CASKDASGTDTQYF
TGTGCCAGTAAAGACGCTTCGGGCACAGATACGCAGTATTTT